The present TCR beta chain was sequenced within a study of cytomegalovirus exposure and HLA in healthy donors. As for this clone: Its antigen is as yet unknown.

This CDR3 region has 15 residues. Trimming pared 2 bases from V and 0 bases from J, leaving 9 bases between. Germline loops: CDR1 SGHRS, CDR2 YFSETQ. The approximately 120-subject validation cohort, separate from the approximately 640-subject first cohort, included the donors. General observations from the study: Cytomegalovirus-associated TCR beta chains were listed, numbering around 150. Subsequent analysis of the 120 or so validation repertoires found a tendency for first-cohort TCR clusters to co-occur.

Assay: immunoSEQ multiplex PCR; the TCRdb copy retains only in-frame clones and omits some. Of 150,000 to 200,000 clones listed, 85% to 90% are singletons. Sample: PBMCs. The chain carries TRBV5-1 and TRBJ2-1; D perhaps matches TRBD2 (5 bases). The TCR was taken from a woman aged 25 to 45 in good health and CMV-seronegative. The chain's CDR3 is CASSLTRVSYNEQFF. The CDR3 DNA reads as TGCGCCAGCAGCTTAACTAGAGTCTCCTACAATGAGCAGTTCTTC.